Following are 8 T cell receptor beta chains from one sample sequenced in a study of blood T cell repertoires in COVID-19. TCRdb keeps only in-frame clones here, not all; method: immunoSEQ multiplex PCR. The sample has more than 200,000 clones, around 86% seen once. Sequenced sample: PBMCs or T cells enriched from blood (not recorded which). Receptors were obtained from a woman in her fifties or sixties who had recovered from COVID-19.

The chain joins TRBV7-2 to TRBJ2-1, with D possibly TRBD2 on 5 matching bases. Trimming shortened V by 10 bases and J by 5 bases, and 12 bases separated the two germline ends. The CDR3 sequence is 12 residues long. CDR1 and CDR2 from the germline V gene are SGHTA and FQGNSA. The CDR3 region has the DNA TGTGCCACAAGCGGAAGCCACAATGAGCAGTTCTTC. As protein: CATSGSHNEQFF. The full variable domain, with the rest looked up from reference TRBV7-2 and TRBJ2-1, is GAGVSQSPSNKVTEKGKDVELRCDPISGHTALYWYRQSLGQGLEFLIYFQGNSAPDKSGLPSDRFSAERTGGSVSTLTIQRTQQEDSAVYLCATSGSHNEQFFGPGTRLTVL.

This clone was observed once. The chain uses TRBV5-1 and TRBJ2-1; TRBD2 agrees at 7 bases. The CDR3 length is 15 residues. In germline, CDR1 is SGHRS, CDR2 YFSETQ. The ends lost 2 bases at V and 6 bases at J; junction bases unmatched: 8. This chain's CDR3 is CASSFPGTKPNEQFF. In DNA, the CDR3 is TGCGCCAGCAGCTTCCCCGGGACTAAGCCCAATGAGCAGTTCTTC.

The rearrangement joins TRBV6-4 to TRBJ2-1; TRBD2 might be the D (5 bases). Germline-derived CDR1 and CDR2 are MRHNA and SNTAGT. V lost 3 bases and J 0 bases, leaving 12 bases between the germline ends. This CDR3 has 16 residues. The DNA for the CDR3 is TGTGCCAGCAGTGATGGACCGGGGAGCTCCTACAATGAGCAGTTCTTC. It encodes CASSDGPGSSYNEQFF.

V and J are TRBV29-1 and TRBJ2-7; 9 bases are a match to TRBD2. V was pared by 1 base and J by 4 bases, with 2 bases of the junction left unmatched. The V gene's germline CDR1 is SQVTM and CDR2 ANQGSEA. CDR3 length: 13 residues. As DNA, the CDR3 is TGCAGCGTTGAAGTAGCGGGAGTTTACGAGCAGTACTTC. Translation: CSVEVAGVYEQYF.

This chain connects TRBV6-1 to TRBJ2-5; 7 bases agree with TRBD2. CDR1 MNHNS and CDR2 SASEGT come from the germline V gene. Losses at the gene ends were 3 bases for V and 1 base for J; bases not matched to a gene: 8. This CDR3 spans 16 amino acids. In DNA form, the CDR3 reads TGTGCCAGCAGTGAGCTTAGCGGGTATATCCAAGAGACCCAGTACTTC. Translation: CASSELSGYIQETQYF.

Only a few counts were recorded for this clone. This chain connects TRBV6-5 to TRBJ1-5, with D unresolved. Germline assignment: CDR1 MNHEY and CDR2 SVGAGI. V was trimmed by 9 bases and J by 4 bases, leaving 16 bases between them. The CDR3 spans 14 residues. The DNA for the CDR3 is TGTGCCAGTCAGTGGGGAGTAAGGAATCAGCCCCAGCATTTT. Translating gives CASQWGVRNQPQHF.

This chain joins TRBV4-1 and TRBJ1-6, with D unresolved. CDR1 and CDR2 (germline): MGHRA, YSYEKL. The V and J ends lost 3 bases and 4 bases respectively, with 16 bases between them. This CDR3 is 17 amino acids long. In DNA, the CDR3 is TGCGCCAGCAGCCATGTGGGAGCCAGAAAGTATAATTCACCCCTCCACTTT. Its translation: CASSHVGARKYNSPLHF.

V is TRBV4-3 and J is TRBJ2-3, with 7 bases identical to TRBD2. In germline, CDR1 is LGHNA, CDR2 YSLEER. This CDR3 is 14 amino acids long. J lost 4 bases, V lost 4 bases, and 5 bases had no gene match. The CDR3 DNA is TGCGCCAGCAGCCCGCAGGGAGGGCCAGATACGCAGTATTTT. It is translated as CASSPQGGPDTQYF.